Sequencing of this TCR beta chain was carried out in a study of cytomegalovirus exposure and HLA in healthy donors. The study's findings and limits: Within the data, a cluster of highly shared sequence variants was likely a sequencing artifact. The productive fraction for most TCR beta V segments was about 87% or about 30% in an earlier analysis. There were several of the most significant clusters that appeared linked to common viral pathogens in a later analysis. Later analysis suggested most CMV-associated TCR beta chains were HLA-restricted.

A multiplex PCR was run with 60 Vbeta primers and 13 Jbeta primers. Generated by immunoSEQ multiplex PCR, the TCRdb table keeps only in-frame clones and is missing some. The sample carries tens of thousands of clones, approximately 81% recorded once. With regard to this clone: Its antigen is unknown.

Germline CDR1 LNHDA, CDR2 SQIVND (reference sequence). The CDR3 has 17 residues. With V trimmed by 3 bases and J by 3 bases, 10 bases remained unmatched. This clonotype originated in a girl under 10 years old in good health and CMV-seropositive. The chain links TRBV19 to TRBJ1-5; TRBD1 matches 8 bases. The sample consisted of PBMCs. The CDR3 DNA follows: TGTGCCAGTAGTATTACCCGACAGGGGTGGGACAATCAGCCCCAGCATTTT. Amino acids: CASSITRQGWDNQPQHF.